These 26 T cell receptor beta chains were sequenced from one sample in a study of T cells in Graves' hyperthyroidism and ophthalmopathy. TCR beta CDR3 sequences were amplified from RNA transcripts. The HTBI primer set served for first-round RT-PCR of the TCR CDR3. TCRdb independently ran MiXCR on the multiplex PCR reads; one entry per CDR3 protein. The table includes a few hundred thousand distinct CDR3 sequences, 13% detected once. Sample: blood. These TCRs come from a woman in her late teens or twenties with Graves' hyperthyroidism.

Only a few counts were recorded for this clonotype. The genes are TRBV15 and TRBJ1-2; D is perhaps TRBD1 (6 bases). The germline V gene has CDR1 LNHNV and CDR2 YYDKDF (reference sequence). The CDR3 is 17 residues long. V lost 4 bases and J 4 bases, leaving 22 bases between the germline ends. The CDR3 DNA follows: TGTGCCACCAGCACCACCTCGAGGGGGGGAAACCTCTATGGCTACACCTTC. This gives the protein CATSTTSRGGNLYGYTF.

This CDR3 is CASASGLAGQETQYF. The CDR3 coding sequence is TGTGCCAGCGCATCCGGACTAGCGGGGCAAGAGACCCAGTACTTC. This sequence joins TRBV7-3 and TRBJ2-5; 12 bases match TRBD2. Germline V CDR1 and CDR2: SGHTA, FQGTGA. The J segment lost 2 bases and the V segment lost 8 bases, leaving 6 bases of the junction unmatched. CDR3 length: 15 amino acids.

The chain is built from TRBV19 and TRBJ1-1; D remains unclear. The CDR3 is made up of 12 amino acids. Germline loops: CDR1 LNHDA, CDR2 SQIVND (reference sequence). Trimming shortened V by 9 bases and J by 2 bases, and 10 bases separated the two germline ends. As DNA, the CDR3 is TGTGCCAGCAATACAGATAACACTGAAGCTTTCTTT. Its protein product is CASNTDNTEAFF.

This clonotype has only a few counts. Possible read error: a much larger clone is one base away. The chain employs TRBV30 and TRBJ2-2; possibly TRBD2 for D (6 bases). Germline-derived CDR1 and CDR2 are GTSNPN and SVGIG (reference sequence). This CDR3 has 17 amino acids. Trimming shortened V by 5 bases and J by 3 bases, and 22 bases separated the two germline ends. The CDR3: CAWSTGPGRGHTGELFF. CDR3 coding DNA: TGTGCCTGGTCAACCGGGCCCGGGAGAGGACACACCGGGGAGCTGTTTTTT.

This clonotype was seen repeatedly, ten times or more. CDR3 DNA sequence: TGCAGTGCCGTGCCGACTGAAGCTTTCTTT. Protein sequence: CSAVPTEAFF. The chain links TRBV20-1 to TRBJ1-1; D not certain. The CDR3 covers 10 residues. Germline values: CDR1 DFQATT, CDR2 SNEGSKA (reference sequence). V shed 6 bases and J shed 5 bases, with 7 bases lying between them.

This clonotype was counted ten times or more. J is TRBJ2-7 and V is TRBV7-2; no reliable D call. Trimming took off 5 bases at V and 3 bases at J, with 17 bases between the two ends. CDR1 is SGHTA and CDR2 is FQGNSA in the germline V gene. The CDR3 covers 15 residues. In DNA form, the CDR3 reads TGTGCCAGCAGCCCCCCGAGCCTCCAACTCTACGAGCAGTACTTC. Amino acids: CASSPPSLQLYEQYF.

At least ten counts were recorded for this clonotype. This chain uses TRBV7-3 with TRBJ2-1; D is unclear. Germline V gives CDR1 SGHTA, CDR2 FQGTGA. V lost 5 bases to trimming and J lost 6 bases, with 14 bases between them. The CDR3 has 14 amino acids. The CDR3 loop reads CASSHPLSPNEQFF. For the CDR3, the DNA is TGTGCCAGCAGCCACCCATTAAGTCCCAATGAGCAGTTCTTC.

The chain employs TRBV6-1 and TRBJ2-2, with D perhaps assigned TRBD1 or TRBD2 (6 bases each). The V and J ends lost 5 bases and 3 bases respectively, with 10 bases between them. The CDR3 consists of 14 residues. Germline CDR1 and CDR2: MNHNS and SASEGT. The DNA of the CDR3 is TGTGCCAGCAGTAGGGGGGCGCACACCGGGGAGCTGTTTTTT. Its translation: CASSRGAHTGELFF.

The chain carries TRBV11-2 and TRBJ1-3, with D hard to call. The ends were cut back, 7 bases at V and 2 bases at J, with 12 bases in the middle. Looked up from germline, CDR1 is SGHAT and CDR2 is FQNNGV. This CDR3 has 14 amino acids. CDR3 amino acids: CASNPMQTGNTIYF. CDR3 nucleotides: TGTGCCAGCAACCCGATGCAGACTGGAAACACCATATATTTT.

This chain links TRBV11-2 with TRBJ2-7; 9 bases line up with TRBD1. J gave up 6 bases and V 6 bases, and 12 bases lay outside the gene matches. The CDR3 loop spans 15 amino acids. CDR1 SGHAT and CDR2 FQNNGV come from the germline V gene. CDR3 DNA sequence: TGTGCCAGCAGTTATGCGGGGACAGGGAACGGCGAGCAGTACTTC. Its protein is CASSYAGTGNGEQYF.

The chain is built from TRBV4-1 and TRBJ2-7; TRBD1 matches at 9 bases. Germline V gene lookup returns CDR1 MGHRA and CDR2 YSYEKL. J lost 4 bases, V lost 10 bases, and 14 bases had no gene match. CDR3 length equals 15 residues. DNA for the CDR3: TGCGCCATCAACCCGACAGGGGGGAATCTGTACGAGCAGTACTTC. The encoded protein is CAINPTGGNLYEQYF.

This clonotype turned up a few times. The rearrangement links TRBV25-1 to TRBJ1-4; maybe TRBD1 (6 bases). V was shortened by 5 bases and J by 5 bases, with 12 bases between the two germline ends. Germline CDR1 MGHDK, CDR2 SYGVNS. The length of the CDR3 is 14 residues. The CDR3: CASSRGALNEKLFF. CDR3 in DNA: TGTGCCAGCAGTAGGGGGGCTTTGAATGAAAAACTGTTTTTT.

In its sample, this clonotype was seen many times. The V and J genes are TRBV11-2 and TRBJ1-5; tentatively, D is TRBD1 (6 bases). Per germline, CDR1 SGHAT and CDR2 FQNNGV. The CDR3 runs 14 residues. The V gene lost 5 bases and the J gene lost 3 bases, with 11 bases spanning the gap. The chain's CDR3 is CASSQGQDNQPQHF. Written as DNA, the CDR3 is TGTGCCAGCAGCCAGGGGCAGGACAATCAGCCCCAGCATTTT.

At least ten counts were recorded for this clonotype. As DNA, the CDR3 is TGCAGTGCTAGACAAGTAGCGGGAAGCTCCTACGAGCAGTACTTC. Its translation: CSARQVAGSSYEQYF. The genes are TRBV20-1 and TRBJ2-7, with 8 bases that match TRBD2. There are 15 residues in the CDR3. The V gene end was trimmed by 2 bases and the J gene end by 0 bases; junction bases not matched to a gene: 6. Germline CDR1 and CDR2: DFQATT and SNEGSKA (reference sequence).

The rearrangement joins TRBV7-6 to TRBJ2-7, with D maybe TRBD1 (6 bases). Germline values: CDR1 SGHVS, CDR2 FNYEAQ. Trimming left V 5 bases short and J 0 bases short, with 14 bases between. The CDR3 totals 15 residues. The CDR3 protein is CASSLQGLSSYEQYF. DNA for the CDR3: TGTGCCAGCAGCCTCCAGGGGCTTAGCTCCTACGAGCAGTACTTC.

The CDR3 nucleotides read TGCAGTGCCACCACCCCAACGGGAAACACAGATACGCAGTATTTT. This sequence encodes CSATTPTGNTDTQYF. V usage is TRBV20-1 and J usage is TRBJ2-3, with a possible D match to TRBD2 (5 bases). V was pared by 6 bases and J by 2 bases, with 18 bases between. CDR1 is DFQATT and CDR2 is SNEGSKA in the germline V gene (reference sequence). This CDR3 comprises 15 residues.

This clonotype was picked up a small number of times. At one end, the junction sequence differs from germline, possibly due to a read error. The chain has TRBV5-1 and TRBJ1-1; D call uncertain. This CDR3 is 13 amino acids long. Germline CDR1 is SGHRS and CDR2 is YFSETQ. The CDR3 DNA reads as TGCCCCAGCAGCTTAGCCGAGAACACTGAAGCTTTCTTT. Its protein is CPSSLAENTEAFF.

This clonotype was observed many times. The genes are TRBV6-5 and TRBJ1-6, with 9 bases matching TRBD1. From germline, CDR1 is MNHEY and CDR2 SVGAGI. Trimming cost V 7 bases and J 5 bases; bases outside gene matches: 6. CDR3 length: 15 amino acids. The DNA of the CDR3 is TGTGCCAGCACCTCCGGGACAGGGAATAATTCACCCCTCCACTTT. It specifies CASTSGTGNNSPLHF.

This clonotype was seen repeatedly, ten times or more. The chain links TRBV7-6 to TRBJ2-3, with 9 bases that match TRBD1. Germline CDR1 reads SGHVS; CDR2 reads FNYEAQ. The CDR3 length is 14 residues. V lost 2 bases, J lost 6 bases, and 3 bases stayed unmatched. CDR3 nucleotides: TGTGCCAGCAGCTTAACAGGGGGCAGGGATACGCAGTATTTT. It codes for CASSLTGGRDTQYF.

V usage is TRBV20-1 and J usage is TRBJ1-5, with D possibly TRBD1 on 5 matching bases. There are 15 residues in the CDR3. Deletions cut 2 bases from V and 1 base from J, with 12 bases between. Germline lookup yields CDR1 DFQATT and CDR2 SNEGSKA (reference sequence). As DNA, the CDR3 is TGCAGTGCTAGACAGGGTTTGGGGAGCAATCAGCCCCAGCATTTT. Translation gives CSARQGLGSNQPQHF.

This clonotype has ten or more counts. V gene TRBV27 combines with J gene TRBJ1-6, with D possibly matching TRBD1 (6 bases). CDR1 and CDR2 (germline): MNHEY, SMNVEV (reference sequence). The ends were cut back, 7 bases at V and 5 bases at J, with 12 bases in the middle. The CDR3 spans 14 residues. Here the CDR3 DNA reads TGTGCCAGCATGACAGGTGGGAATAATTCACCCCTCCACTTT. This encodes CASMTGGNNSPLHF.

This clonotype was seen many times. The chain couples TRBV10-3 to TRBJ2-7; perhaps TRBD1 as D (5 bases). CDR1 and CDR2 from the germline V gene are ENHRY and SYGVKD. The CDR3 extends over 14 amino acids. V dropped 7 bases and J dropped 0 bases, with 13 bases sitting between them. CDR3 DNA: TGTGCCATCACGAAGGGGCAGAGCTCCTACGAGCAGTACTTC. It codes for CAITKGQSSYEQYF.

V and J are TRBV20-1 and TRBJ2-1, with 8 bases that match TRBD1. The V and J ends lost 4 bases and 2 bases, in that order; junction bases with no gene match: 7. This CDR3 has 15 amino acids. Germline loops: CDR1 DFQATT, CDR2 SNEGSKA (reference sequence). The CDR3 DNA reads TGCAGTGCTACTTGGGCAGGGGGCCCCTACAATGAGCAGTTCTTC. Protein product: CSATWAGGPYNEQFF.

The V and J genes are TRBV24-1 and TRBJ1-4; D gene ambiguous. The CDR3 is made up of 14 amino acids. V shed 7 bases and J shed 5 bases, with 13 bases lying between them. Germline values: CDR1 KGHDR, CDR2 SFDVKD. This CDR3 is CATRKDGINEKLFF. Written as DNA, the CDR3 is TGTGCCACCAGGAAGGACGGGATCAATGAAAAACTGTTTTTT.

This clonotype was detected ten times or more. J is TRBJ2-2 and V is TRBV12-3 or TRBV12-4; 9 bases fit TRBD1. V was pared by 5 bases and J by 1 base, with 5 bases of the junction left unmatched. CDR3 length: 16 residues. CDR3 sequence reads: CASSPTGGGNTGELFF. In DNA form, the CDR3 reads TGTGCCAGCAGTCCGACAGGGGGAGGGAACACCGGGGAGCTGTTTTTT.

Ten or more counts support this clonotype. The V call is TRBV7-2, the J call TRBJ1-4; 7 bases agree with TRBD1. This CDR3 region has 17 residues. J gave up 5 bases and V 6 bases, and 15 bases lay outside the gene matches. CDR1 is SGHTA, CDR2 FQGNSA, per germline. CDR3 residues: CASSLEGPGQLNEKLFF. CDR3 in DNA: TGTGCCAGCAGTCTTGAGGGACCGGGACAGCTCAATGAAAAACTGTTTTTT.